Listed below are T cell receptor beta chains from one sample, sequenced in a study of blood T cells in healthy people across ages. In TCRdb, the 5' RACE reads were re-called with MiXCR into one record per CDR3 protein. Of under 1,000,000 distinct CDR3 sequences in the sample, around half were seen once. Sequencing input: blood. These receptors all come from an elderly man in good health. Each CDR3 is given with its conserved first and last residue. The D gene is left open where the match is weak. Clone size is not always given. Where it is, it says once, few, many or a class for expanded clones.

CDR3nt: TGCAGTGCTAGAGGACTACCGGGACTAGCTATCACAGATACGCAGTATTTT
CDR3aa: CSARGLPGLAITDTQYF
d_gene: TRBD2
abundance: NA
len: 17
j_gene: TRBJ2-3
v_gene: TRBV20-1

CDR3nt: TGTGCCAGCAGTGGGCTTTATGGCTACACCTTC
CDR3aa: CASSGLYGYTF
d_gene: NA
abundance: NA
len: 11
j_gene: TRBJ1-2
v_gene: TRBV6-1

CDR3nt: TGTGCCAGCAGTGCCCGGGCAAGCTATGGCTACACCTTC
CDR3aa: CASSARASYGYTF
d_gene: NA
abundance: NA
len: 13
j_gene: TRBJ1-2
v_gene: TRBV12-3/TRBV12-4

CDR3nt: TGTGCCAGCAACCATAACGGGGCCCTCGCCGGGGAGCTGTTTTTT
CDR3aa: CASNHNGALAGELFF
d_gene: NA
abundance: NA
len: 15
j_gene: TRBJ2-2
v_gene: TRBV7-2

CDR3nt: TGCGCCAGCAGCCAAGTAAGCGGACGCACAGATACGCAGTATTTT
CDR3aa: CASSQVSGRTDTQYF
d_gene: NA
abundance: NA
len: 15
j_gene: TRBJ2-3
v_gene: TRBV4-3

CDR3nt: TGTGCCAGCAGCTTAAGGGGTTACAATCAGCCCCAGCATTTT
CDR3aa: CASSLRGYNQPQHF
d_gene: NA
abundance: NA
len: 14
j_gene: TRBJ1-5
v_gene: TRBV7-2

CDR3nt: TGTGCCAGCAGCTTGGAGAGGGGCTCGGGATCACCCCTCCACTTT
CDR3aa: CASSLERGSGSPLHF
d_gene: NA
abundance: NA
len: 15
j_gene: TRBJ1-6
v_gene: TRBV5-4

CDR3nt: TGTGCCAGCAGTTTATCAGTCTCGGCTGCGAGGGCAGATACGCAGTATTTT
CDR3aa: CASSLSVSAARADTQYF
d_gene: NA
abundance: NA
len: 17
j_gene: TRBJ2-3
v_gene: TRBV28

CDR3nt: TGTGCCAGCAGCGTAGGGCTAATTCAGATCCTGGATACGCAGTATTTT
CDR3aa: CASSVGLIQILDTQYF
d_gene: NA
abundance: few
len: 16
j_gene: TRBJ2-3
v_gene: TRBV9

CDR3nt: TGTGCCAGCAGTAGGTTTGGCGGAAAATACGAGCAGTACTTC
CDR3aa: CASSRFGGKYEQYF
d_gene: NA
abundance: NA
len: 14
j_gene: TRBJ2-7
v_gene: TRBV28

CDR3nt: TGTGCCAGCAGAGACAGGGTGTGGTCACCCCTCCACTTT
CDR3aa: CASRDRVWSPLHF
d_gene: TRBD1
abundance: NA
len: 13
j_gene: TRBJ1-6
v_gene: TRBV28

CDR3nt: TGTGCCAGCAGCGCCCGAGTCTTTGAAGCTTTCTTT
CDR3aa: CASSARVFEAFF
d_gene: NA
abundance: few
len: 12
j_gene: TRBJ1-1
v_gene: TRBV5-6

CDR3nt: TGTGCCAGCAGCTTACCGGGACAGGGGGACGAGCAGTACTTC
CDR3aa: CASSLPGQGDEQYF
d_gene: TRBD1
abundance: NA
len: 14
j_gene: TRBJ2-7
v_gene: TRBV13

CDR3nt: TGCGCCAGCAGCTTGGAGGGGGGGGAATACAATGAGCAGTTCTTC
CDR3aa: CASSLEGGEYNEQFF
d_gene: NA
abundance: NA
len: 15
j_gene: TRBJ2-1
v_gene: TRBV5-1

CDR3nt: TGCAGTGCTAGAGATAGACGAGCGGGAAGCACAGATACGCAGTATTTT
CDR3aa: CSARDRRAGSTDTQYF
d_gene: TRBD2
abundance: NA
len: 16
j_gene: TRBJ2-3
v_gene: TRBV20-1

CDR3nt: TGCGCCAGCAGCTCGGGACTAGGGACTAATGAGCAGTTCTTC
CDR3aa: CASSSGLGTNEQFF
d_gene: TRBD2
abundance: NA
len: 14
j_gene: TRBJ2-1
v_gene: TRBV5-1

CDR3nt: TGCGCCAGCAATGGGCTGTTTGGAAATGAGCAGTTCTTC
CDR3aa: CASNGLFGNEQFF
d_gene: NA
abundance: NA
len: 13
j_gene: TRBJ2-1
v_gene: TRBV5-1

CDR3nt: TGTGCCAGCAGCTCGGGGAGGCTCGACTCCGGGTCCCTAAATTACGAGCAGTACTTC
CDR3aa: CASSSGRLDSGSLNYEQYF
d_gene: NA
abundance: NA
len: 19
j_gene: TRBJ2-7
v_gene: TRBV7-6

CDR3nt: TGTGCCAGCAGTTACTCGGCTAGCGGGAGGGCCGAGCAGTACTTC
CDR3aa: CASSYSASGRAEQYF
d_gene: TRBD2
abundance: few
len: 15
j_gene: TRBJ2-7
v_gene: TRBV6-2/TRBV6-3

CDR3nt: TGTGCCATCAGTGAATCGCGGGACTATGGCTACACCTTC
CDR3aa: CAISESRDYGYTF
d_gene: NA
abundance: few
len: 13
j_gene: TRBJ1-2
v_gene: TRBV10-3

CDR3nt: TGTGCCAGCAGTGAGGGCAGGACCGAGTTCTTC
CDR3aa: CASSEGRTEFF
d_gene: NA
abundance: few
len: 11
j_gene: TRBJ2-1
v_gene: TRBV2

CDR3nt: TGTGCCAGCAGTTTATCAGTCTCTGGGGCCAACGTCCTGACTTTC
CDR3aa: CASSLSVSGANVLTF
d_gene: NA
abundance: NA
len: 15
j_gene: TRBJ2-6
v_gene: TRBV27

CDR3nt: TGCAGGGATGGACGGGACGGTTTCTTT
CDR3aa: CRDGRDGFF
d_gene: NA
abundance: many
len: 9
j_gene: TRBJ1-1
v_gene: TRBV20-1

CDR3nt: TGTGCCAGCAGCTTAGGGGTTATGGGCAATGAGCAGTTCTTC
CDR3aa: CASSLGVMGNEQFF
d_gene: NA
abundance: NA
len: 14
j_gene: TRBJ2-1
v_gene: TRBV7-2

CDR3nt: TGCAGCGTCGACGGGACAGGGAGAAACGAGCAGTACTTC
CDR3aa: CSVDGTGRNEQYF
d_gene: TRBD1
abundance: NA
len: 13
j_gene: TRBJ2-7
v_gene: TRBV29-1

CDR3nt: TGTGCCAGCAGCTTACGGAAGGTTCCAGTCTACACAGATGAGCAGTTCTTC
CDR3aa: CASSLRKVPVYTDEQFF
d_gene: NA
abundance: NA
len: 17
j_gene: TRBJ2-1
v_gene: TRBV7-2

CDR3nt: TGTGCCAGCAGTTTATGGAGCCAAAGCTCCTACAATGAGCAGTTCTTC
CDR3aa: CASSLWSQSSYNEQFF
d_gene: NA
abundance: NA
len: 16
j_gene: TRBJ2-1
v_gene: TRBV28

CDR3nt: TGTGCCAGCAGCAAGACAGGACAGGGGGCAAAGACCCAGTACTTC
CDR3aa: CASSKTGQGAKTQYF
d_gene: TRBD1
abundance: NA
len: 15
j_gene: TRBJ2-5
v_gene: TRBV13

CDR3nt: TGTGCCAGCAGCCTAGACGATGAGCAGTTCTTC
CDR3aa: CASSLDDEQFF
d_gene: NA
abundance: NA
len: 11
j_gene: TRBJ2-1
v_gene: TRBV3-1

CDR3nt: TGCAGTGCTACTATAGCGGGAAAGAAGACCCAGTACTTC
CDR3aa: CSATIAGKKTQYF
d_gene: TRBD2
abundance: NA
len: 13
j_gene: TRBJ2-5
v_gene: TRBV20-1

CDR3nt: TGCAGCGTTGAAAAGGCGCGACAGGGCGAGCAGTACTTC
CDR3aa: CSVEKARQGEQYF
d_gene: TRBD1
abundance: NA
len: 13
j_gene: TRBJ2-7
v_gene: TRBV29-1

CDR3nt: TGCAGTGCTAGAGATGAGGGCGGGGGCTTTAACACTGAAGCTTTCTTT
CDR3aa: CSARDEGGGFNTEAFF
d_gene: NA
abundance: many
len: 16
j_gene: TRBJ1-1
v_gene: TRBV20-1

CDR3nt: TGTGCCAGCAGTTACAGGGTAGGGGATACGCAGTATTTT
CDR3aa: CASSYRVGDTQYF
d_gene: NA
abundance: NA
len: 13
j_gene: TRBJ2-3
v_gene: TRBV6-5

CDR3nt: TGTGCCAGCTCACCATCTATCGGGCAGGGGGCCTACGAGCAGTACTTC
CDR3aa: CASSPSIGQGAYEQYF
d_gene: TRBD1
abundance: few
len: 16
j_gene: TRBJ2-7
v_gene: TRBV18

CDR3nt: TGCAGTGCTAGAGATCCCCGGTACTTGTTCAATCAGCCCCAGCATTTT
CDR3aa: CSARDPRYLFNQPQHF
d_gene: NA
abundance: NA
len: 16
j_gene: TRBJ1-5
v_gene: TRBV20-1

CDR3nt: TGTGCCAGCAGTTACCAGGATTATCGGGAGCAGTACTTC
CDR3aa: CASSYQDYREQYF
d_gene: NA
abundance: NA
len: 13
j_gene: TRBJ2-7
v_gene: TRBV6-6

CDR3nt: TGCGCCAGCAGCCAATTCGACAGGGCCTACAATGAGCAGTTCTTC
CDR3aa: CASSQFDRAYNEQFF
d_gene: TRBD1
abundance: NA
len: 15
j_gene: TRBJ2-1
v_gene: TRBV10-2

CDR3nt: TGTGCCAGCGGGGAGGATATTGGCTACACCTTC
CDR3aa: CASGEDIGYTF
d_gene: NA
abundance: NA
len: 11
j_gene: TRBJ1-2
v_gene: TRBV2

CDR3nt: TGTGCCAGCAGTCCGGGACTAGTCTTCAATGAGCAGTTCTTC
CDR3aa: CASSPGLVFNEQFF
d_gene: TRBD2
abundance: few
len: 14
j_gene: TRBJ2-1
v_gene: TRBV28

CDR3nt: TGTGCCAGCAGCGTGGGGACACAGTACCAAGAGACCCAGTACTTC
CDR3aa: CASSVGTQYQETQYF
d_gene: NA
abundance: NA
len: 15
j_gene: TRBJ2-5
v_gene: TRBV9

CDR3nt: TGTGCCAGCAGCCAAGTGACTTTCAATGAGCAGTTCTTC
CDR3aa: CASSQVTFNEQFF
d_gene: NA
abundance: few
len: 13
j_gene: TRBJ2-1
v_gene: TRBV4-2

CDR3nt: TGTGCCAGCAGCTCGCAACTTGGCAATGAGCAGTTCTTC
CDR3aa: CASSSQLGNEQFF
d_gene: NA
abundance: NA
len: 13
j_gene: TRBJ2-1
v_gene: TRBV7-8

CDR3nt: TGCAGTGCTCGGGACTTTTCTGGGGGGTGGACTGACGAGCAGTACTTC
CDR3aa: CSARDFSGGWTDEQYF
d_gene: NA
abundance: few
len: 16
j_gene: TRBJ2-7
v_gene: TRBV20-1

CDR3nt: TGTGCCAGCAGCGTACCCGGGACTCACAATGAGCAGTTCTTC
CDR3aa: CASSVPGTHNEQFF
d_gene: NA
abundance: NA
len: 14
j_gene: TRBJ2-1
v_gene: TRBV7-2

CDR3nt: TGCGCCAGCAGCTTGGTGGGGACAGGTAATCAAGAGACCCAGTACTTC
CDR3aa: CASSLVGTGNQETQYF
d_gene: TRBD1
abundance: few
len: 16
j_gene: TRBJ2-5
v_gene: TRBV5-1

CDR3nt: TGTGCCAGCAGCAAACAGGCTCTCGAGACCCAGTACTTC
CDR3aa: CASSKQALETQYF
d_gene: NA
abundance: NA
len: 13
j_gene: TRBJ2-5
v_gene: TRBV6-5

CDR3nt: TGCGCCAGCAGCTTGGAAGAACAGGGTGCGGAGTACACCTTC
CDR3aa: CASSLEEQGAEYTF
d_gene: NA
abundance: NA
len: 14
j_gene: TRBJ1-2
v_gene: TRBV5-1

CDR3nt: TGTGCCAGCAGCTTAGGTCGGTTCACAGGGGGCTCCTTCGATGAGCAGTTCTTC
CDR3aa: CASSLGRFTGGSFDEQFF
d_gene: TRBD1
abundance: few
len: 18
j_gene: TRBJ2-1
v_gene: TRBV7-9

CDR3nt: TGTGCCAGCAGCCTACAACAGGCGGGCTACACCTTC
CDR3aa: CASSLQQAGYTF
d_gene: NA
abundance: NA
len: 12
j_gene: TRBJ1-2
v_gene: TRBV7-9

CDR3nt: TGCGCCAGCAGCCAATCGGTTGCGGAGAGCTCCTACAATGAGCAGTTCTTC
CDR3aa: CASSQSVAESSYNEQFF
d_gene: NA
abundance: few
len: 17
j_gene: TRBJ2-1
v_gene: TRBV4-1

CDR3nt: TGTGCCAGCAGTTCAAGACAGGGGGCCGGCACTGAAGCTTTCTTT
CDR3aa: CASSSRQGAGTEAFF
d_gene: TRBD1
abundance: NA
len: 15
j_gene: TRBJ1-1
v_gene: TRBV28

CDR3nt: TGTGCCAGCAGCTTACGAGCGGGAGCGCCCAGTGGCACAGATACGCAGTATTTT
CDR3aa: CASSLRAGAPSGTDTQYF
d_gene: TRBD2
abundance: once
len: 18
j_gene: TRBJ2-3
v_gene: TRBV7-3

CDR3nt: TGTGCCAGCACCATAGTCCGGACAGGATACTCTGAAGCTTTCTTT
CDR3aa: CASTIVRTGYSEAFF
d_gene: TRBD1
abundance: once
len: 15
j_gene: TRBJ1-1
v_gene: TRBV28